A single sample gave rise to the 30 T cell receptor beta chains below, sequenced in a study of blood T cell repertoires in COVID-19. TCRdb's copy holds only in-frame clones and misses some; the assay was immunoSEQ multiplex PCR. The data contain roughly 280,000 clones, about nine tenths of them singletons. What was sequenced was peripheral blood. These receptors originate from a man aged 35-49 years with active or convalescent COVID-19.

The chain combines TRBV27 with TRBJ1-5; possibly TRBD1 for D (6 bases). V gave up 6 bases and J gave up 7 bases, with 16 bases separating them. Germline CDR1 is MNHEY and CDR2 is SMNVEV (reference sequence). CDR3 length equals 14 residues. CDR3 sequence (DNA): TGTGCCAGCAGCCCTCAGGGGTCCAGACAGCCCCAGCATTTT. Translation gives CASSPQGSRQPQHF.

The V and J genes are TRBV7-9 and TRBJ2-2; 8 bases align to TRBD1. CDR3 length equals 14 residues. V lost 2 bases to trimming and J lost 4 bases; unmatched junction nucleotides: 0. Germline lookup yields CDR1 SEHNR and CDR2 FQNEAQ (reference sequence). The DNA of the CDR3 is TGTGCCAGCAGCTTAACAGGGGGCACCGGGGAGCTGTTTTTT. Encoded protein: CASSLTGGTGELFF.

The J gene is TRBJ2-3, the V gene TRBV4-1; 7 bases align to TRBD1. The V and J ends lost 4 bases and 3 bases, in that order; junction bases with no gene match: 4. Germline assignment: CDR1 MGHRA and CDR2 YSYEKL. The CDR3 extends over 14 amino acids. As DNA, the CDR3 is TGCGCCAGCAGCCGAGACAGGGTTACAGATACGCAGTATTTT. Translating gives CASSRDRVTDTQYF.

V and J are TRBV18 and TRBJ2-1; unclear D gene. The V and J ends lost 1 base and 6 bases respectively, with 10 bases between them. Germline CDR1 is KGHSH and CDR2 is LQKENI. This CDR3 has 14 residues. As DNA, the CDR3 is TGTGCCAGCTCACCACAGTCTGTCGGCAATGAGCAGTTCTTC. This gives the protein CASSPQSVGNEQFF.

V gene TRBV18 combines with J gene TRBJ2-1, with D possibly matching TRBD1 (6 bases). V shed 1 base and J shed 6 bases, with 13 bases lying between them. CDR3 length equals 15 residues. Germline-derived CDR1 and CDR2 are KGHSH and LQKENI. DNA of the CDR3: TGTGCCAGCTCACCACTCCAGGGGATAGGCAATGAGCAGTTCTTC. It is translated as CASSPLQGIGNEQFF.

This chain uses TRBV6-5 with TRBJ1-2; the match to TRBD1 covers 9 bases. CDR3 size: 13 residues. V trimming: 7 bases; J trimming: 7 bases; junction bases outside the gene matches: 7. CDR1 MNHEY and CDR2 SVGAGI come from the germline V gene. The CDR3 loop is CASTDRGNFGYTF. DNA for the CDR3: TGTGCCAGCACCGACAGGGGGAATTTTGGCTACACCTTC.

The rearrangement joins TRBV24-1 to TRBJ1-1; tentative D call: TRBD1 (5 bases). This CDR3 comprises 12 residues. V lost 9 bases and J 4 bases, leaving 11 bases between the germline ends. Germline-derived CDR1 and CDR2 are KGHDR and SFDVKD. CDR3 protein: CATETERTEAFF. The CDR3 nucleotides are TGTGCCACCGAGACAGAGCGCACTGAAGCTTTCTTT.

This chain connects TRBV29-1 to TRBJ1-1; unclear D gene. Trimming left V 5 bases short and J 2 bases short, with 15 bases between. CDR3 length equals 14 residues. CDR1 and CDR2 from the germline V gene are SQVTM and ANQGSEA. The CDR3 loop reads CSVCRVGLNTEAFF. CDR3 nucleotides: TGCAGCGTTTGCCGGGTCGGTTTAAACACTGAAGCTTTCTTT.

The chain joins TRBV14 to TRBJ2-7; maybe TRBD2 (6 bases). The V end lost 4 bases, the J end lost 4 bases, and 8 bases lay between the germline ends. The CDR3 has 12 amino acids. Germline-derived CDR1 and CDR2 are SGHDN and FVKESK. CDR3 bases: TGTGCCAGCAGCCCCGGGGGTTACGAGCAGTACTTC. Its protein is CASSPGGYEQYF.

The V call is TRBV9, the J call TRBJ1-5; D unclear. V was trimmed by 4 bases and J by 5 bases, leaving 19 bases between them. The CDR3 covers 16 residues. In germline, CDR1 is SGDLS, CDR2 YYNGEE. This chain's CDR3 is CASSSRYFGWDQPQHF. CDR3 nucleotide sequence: TGTGCCAGCAGCTCTAGGTACTTTGGATGGGATCAGCCCCAGCATTTT.

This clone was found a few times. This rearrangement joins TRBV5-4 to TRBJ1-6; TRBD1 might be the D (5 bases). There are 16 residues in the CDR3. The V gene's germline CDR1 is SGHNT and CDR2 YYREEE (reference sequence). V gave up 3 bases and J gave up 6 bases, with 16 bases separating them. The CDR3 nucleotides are TGTGCCAGCAGCTCCGCCGCGGGGGGGTTTAATTCACCCCTCCACTTT. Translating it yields CASSSAAGGFNSPLHF.

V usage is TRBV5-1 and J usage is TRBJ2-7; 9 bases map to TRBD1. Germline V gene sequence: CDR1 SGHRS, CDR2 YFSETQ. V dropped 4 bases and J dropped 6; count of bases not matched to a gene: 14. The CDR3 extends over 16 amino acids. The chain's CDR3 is CASSILPGTGYGEQYF. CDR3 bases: TGCGCCAGCAGCATCCTACCTGGGACAGGGTATGGCGAGCAGTACTTC.

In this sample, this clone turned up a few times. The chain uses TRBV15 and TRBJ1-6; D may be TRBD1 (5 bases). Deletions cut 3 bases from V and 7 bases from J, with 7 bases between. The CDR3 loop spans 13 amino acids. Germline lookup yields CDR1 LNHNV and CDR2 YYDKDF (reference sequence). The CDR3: CATSSWGNSPLHF. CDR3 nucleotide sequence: TGTGCCACCAGCAGTTGGGGCAATTCACCCCTCCACTTT.

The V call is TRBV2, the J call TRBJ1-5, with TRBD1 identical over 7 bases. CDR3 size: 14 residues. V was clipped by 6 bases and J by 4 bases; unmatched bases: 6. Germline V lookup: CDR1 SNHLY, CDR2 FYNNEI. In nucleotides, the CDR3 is TGTGCCAGCAGCGAGACAGGGAGGAATCAGCCCCAGCATTTT. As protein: CASSETGRNQPQHF. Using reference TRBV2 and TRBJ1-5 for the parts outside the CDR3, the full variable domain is EPEVTQTPSHQVTQMGQEVILRCVPISNHLYFYWYRQILGQKVEFLVSFYNNEISEKSEIFDDQFSVERPDGSNFTLKIRSTKLEDSAMYFCASSETGRNQPQHFGDGTRLSIL.

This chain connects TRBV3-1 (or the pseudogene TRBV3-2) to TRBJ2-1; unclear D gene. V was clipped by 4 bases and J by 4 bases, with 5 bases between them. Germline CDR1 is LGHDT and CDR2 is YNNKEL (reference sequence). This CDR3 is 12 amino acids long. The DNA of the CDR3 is TGTGCCAGCAGCCTCCAGTACAATGAGCAGTTCTTC. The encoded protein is CASSLQYNEQFF.

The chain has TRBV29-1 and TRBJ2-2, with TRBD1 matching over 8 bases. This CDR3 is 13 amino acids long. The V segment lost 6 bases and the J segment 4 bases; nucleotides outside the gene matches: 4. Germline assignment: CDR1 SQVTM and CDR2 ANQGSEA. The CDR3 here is CSVKTGGTGELFF. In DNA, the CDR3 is TGCAGCGTGAAAACAGGGGGCACCGGGGAGCTGTTTTTT.

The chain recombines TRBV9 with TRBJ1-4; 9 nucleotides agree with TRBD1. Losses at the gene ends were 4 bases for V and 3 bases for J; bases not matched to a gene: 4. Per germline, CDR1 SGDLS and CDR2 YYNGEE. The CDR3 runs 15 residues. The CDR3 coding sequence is TGTGCCAGCAGCCCGTGGGACAGGGCTAATGAAAAACTGTTTTTT. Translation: CASSPWDRANEKLFF.

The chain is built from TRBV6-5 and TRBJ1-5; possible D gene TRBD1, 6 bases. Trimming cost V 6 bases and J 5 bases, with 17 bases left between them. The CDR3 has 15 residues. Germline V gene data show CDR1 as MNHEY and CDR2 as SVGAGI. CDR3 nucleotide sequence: TGTGCCAGCAGCCAGGGAGGGGGGGACCATCAGCCCCAGCATTTT. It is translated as CASSQGGGDHQPQHF.

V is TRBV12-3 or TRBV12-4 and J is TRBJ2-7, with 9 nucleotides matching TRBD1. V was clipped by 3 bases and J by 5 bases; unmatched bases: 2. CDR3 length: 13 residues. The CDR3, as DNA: TGTGCCAGCAGTTTGGACAGGGGCAACGAGCAGTACTTC. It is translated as CASSLDRGNEQYF.

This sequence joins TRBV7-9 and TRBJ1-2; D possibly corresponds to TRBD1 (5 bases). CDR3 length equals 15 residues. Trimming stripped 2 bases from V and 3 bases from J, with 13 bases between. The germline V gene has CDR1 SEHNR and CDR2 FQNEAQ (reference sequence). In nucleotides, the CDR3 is TGTGCCAGCAGCTTAAGTGTTCGGGGGGACTATGGCTACACCTTC. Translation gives CASSLSVRGDYGYTF. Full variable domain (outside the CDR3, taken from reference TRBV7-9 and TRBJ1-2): DTGVSQNPRHKITKRGQNVTFRCDPISEHNRLYWYRQTLGQGPEFLTYFQNEAQLEKSRLLSDRFSAERPKGSFSTLEIQRTEQGDSAMYLCASSLSVRGDYGYTFGSGTRLTVV.

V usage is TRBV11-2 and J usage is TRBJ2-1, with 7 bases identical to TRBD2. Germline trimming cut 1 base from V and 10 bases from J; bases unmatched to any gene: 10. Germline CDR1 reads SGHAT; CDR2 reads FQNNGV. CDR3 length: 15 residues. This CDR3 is CASSLGTRRWGEQFF. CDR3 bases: TGTGCCAGCAGCTTAGGGACTAGAAGGTGGGGAGAGCAGTTCTTC.

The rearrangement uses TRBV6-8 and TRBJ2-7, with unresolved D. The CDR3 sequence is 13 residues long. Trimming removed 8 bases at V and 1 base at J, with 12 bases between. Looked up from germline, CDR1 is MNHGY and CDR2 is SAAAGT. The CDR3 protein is CASLSGPSYEQYF. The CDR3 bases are TGTGCCAGCCTCTCTGGGCCGTCCTACGAGCAGTACTTC.

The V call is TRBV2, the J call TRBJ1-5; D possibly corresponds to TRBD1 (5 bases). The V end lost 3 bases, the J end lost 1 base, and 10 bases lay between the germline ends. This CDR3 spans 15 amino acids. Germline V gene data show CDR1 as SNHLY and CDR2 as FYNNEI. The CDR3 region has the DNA TGTGCCAGCAGTGACTCGGGGGTAAGCAATCAGCCCCAGCATTTT. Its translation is CASSDSGVSNQPQHF. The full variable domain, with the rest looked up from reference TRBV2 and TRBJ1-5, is EPEVTQTPSHQVTQMGQEVILRCVPISNHLYFYWYRQILGQKVEFLVSFYNNEISEKSEIFDDQFSVERPDGSNFTLKIRSTKLEDSAMYFCASSDSGVSNQPQHFGDGTRLSIL.

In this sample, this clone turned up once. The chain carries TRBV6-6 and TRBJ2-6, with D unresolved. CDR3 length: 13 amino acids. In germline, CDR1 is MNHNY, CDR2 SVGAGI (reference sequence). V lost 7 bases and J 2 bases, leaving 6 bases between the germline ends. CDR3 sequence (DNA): TGTGCCAGCACGTCCCCTGGGGCCAACGTCCTGACTTTC. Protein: CASTSPGANVLTF.

For the CDR3, the DNA is TGTGCCAGCATCGATGTCCGGGGTACCGGGGAGCTGTTTTTT. As protein: CASIDVRGTGELFF. The chain is built from TRBV5-4 and TRBJ2-2; D may be TRBD2 (5 bases). The germline V and J ends were trimmed by 6 bases and 5 bases, with 14 bases remaining between them. This CDR3 is built from 14 residues. CDR1 is SGHNT and CDR2 is YYREEE in the germline V gene (reference sequence).

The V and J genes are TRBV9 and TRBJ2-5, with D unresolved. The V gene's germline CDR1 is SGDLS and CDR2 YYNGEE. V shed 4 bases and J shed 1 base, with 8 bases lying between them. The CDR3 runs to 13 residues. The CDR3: CASSLLAQETQYF. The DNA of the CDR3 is TGTGCCAGCAGCCTCCTGGCCCAAGAGACCCAGTACTTC.

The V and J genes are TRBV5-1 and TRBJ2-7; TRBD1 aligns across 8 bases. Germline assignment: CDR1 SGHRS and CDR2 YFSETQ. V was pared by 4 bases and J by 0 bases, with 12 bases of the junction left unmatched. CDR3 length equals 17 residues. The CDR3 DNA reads TGCGCCAGCAGCCCCGGGACAGGCCTACAACTCTCCTACGAGCAGTACTTC. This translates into CASSPGTGLQLSYEQYF. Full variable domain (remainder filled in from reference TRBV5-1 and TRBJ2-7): KAGVTQTPRYLIKTRGQQVTLSCSPISGHRSVSWYQQTPGQGLQFLFEYFSETQRNKGNFPGRFSGRQFSNSRSEMNVSTLELGDSALYLCASSPGTGLQLSYEQYFGPGTRLTVT.

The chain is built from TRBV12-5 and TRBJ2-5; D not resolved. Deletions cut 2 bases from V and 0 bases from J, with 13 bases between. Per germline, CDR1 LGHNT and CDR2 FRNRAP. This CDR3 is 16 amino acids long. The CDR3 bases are TGTGCTAGTGGTTTGCAGGCAGGCCAATACCAAGAGACCCAGTACTTC. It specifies CASGLQAGQYQETQYF.

The CDR3 spells CASSERQRPSTDTQYF. In DNA, the CDR3 is TGTGCCAGCAGTGAAAGGCAGCGACCTAGCACAGATACGCAGTATTTT. The gene calls are TRBV6-1 and TRBJ2-3; D is unclear. The CDR3 length is 16 residues. Germline CDR1 MNHNS, CDR2 SASEGT. V lost 2 bases and J 0 bases, leaving 12 bases between the germline ends.

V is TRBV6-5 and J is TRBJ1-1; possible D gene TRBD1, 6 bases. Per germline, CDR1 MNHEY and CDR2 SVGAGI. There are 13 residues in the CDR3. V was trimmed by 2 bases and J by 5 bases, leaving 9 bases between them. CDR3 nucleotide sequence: TGTGCCAGCAGTTACGGGGGCAGGACTGAAGCTTTCTTT. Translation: CASSYGGRTEAFF.